The 20 T cell receptor beta chains in this list originate from one sample, sequenced in a study of blood T cell repertoires in COVID-19. Data came from immunoSEQ multiplex PCR; TCRdb stores just in-frame clones and leaves some out. The sample comprises about 140,000 clones, approximately 80% of which are singletons, and around 1.6% rests with the top ten. The material sequenced was PBMCs or T cells enriched from blood (not recorded which). The receptors shown here come from a woman younger than 35 who had been exposed to COVID-19.

V is TRBV19 and J is TRBJ2-2; 9 bases are shared with TRBD2. V lost 5 bases to trimming and J lost 1 base; unmatched junction nucleotides: 2. The length of the CDR3 is 15 residues. CDR1 and CDR2 from the germline V gene are LNHDA and SQIVND (reference sequence). In DNA, the CDR3 is TGTGCCAGTAGTCCACTAGCGGGGAACACCGGGGAGCTGTTTTTT. Translation gives CASSPLAGNTGELFF.

The genes are TRBV10-2 and TRBJ1-1, with 9 bases matching TRBD1. CDR3 length: 14 amino acids. With 5 bases clipped from V and 4 bases from J, the junction kept 5 bases outside the gene matches. Germline V gene lookup returns CDR1 WSHSY and CDR2 SAAADI. The CDR3, as DNA: TGCGCCAGCAGTCGACAGGGGGAGGGCACTGAAGCTTTCTTT. Translation: CASSRQGEGTEAFF.

The chain joins TRBV18 to TRBJ2-1, with 7 bases lining up with TRBD2. The ends lost 5 bases at V and 7 bases at J; junction bases unmatched: 2. CDR3 length: 12 residues. Looked up from germline, CDR1 is KGHSH and CDR2 is LQKENI. The CDR3 is CASSGLGNEQFF. The CDR3, as DNA: TGTGCCAGCTCAGGACTAGGGAATGAGCAGTTCTTC.

V gene TRBV18 combines with J gene TRBJ2-5; D uncertain. V was pared by 4 bases and J by 5 bases, with 11 bases between. This CDR3 has 13 amino acids. The germline CDR1 and CDR2 sequences are KGHSH and LQKENI. DNA for the CDR3: TGTGCCAGCTCACTAAACGACGGGGAGACCCAGTACTTC. Encoded protein: CASSLNDGETQYF. Supplemented by reference TRBV18 and TRBJ2-5, the full variable domain reads NAGVMQNPRHLVRRRGQEARLRCSPMKGHSHVYWYRQLPEEGLKFMVYLQKENIIDESGMPKERFSAEFPKEGPSILRIQQVVRGDSAAYFCASSLNDGETQYFGPGTRLLVL.

V is TRBV7-2 and J is TRBJ1-5, with D maybe TRBD1 (6 bases). CDR3 length: 18 residues. The germline CDR1 and CDR2 sequences are SGHTA and FQGNSA. Between the trimmed V and J ends, which lost 5 bases and 1 base, there was a span of 21 bases. The CDR3 DNA reads TGTGCCAGCAGCCCCCGGGATTTGGGGACACTCAGCAATCAGCCCCAGCATTTT. Translating it yields CASSPRDLGTLSNQPQHF.

J is TRBJ1-1 and V is TRBV29-1; the match to TRBD1 covers 7 bases. The length of the CDR3 is 14 residues. The ends lost 7 bases at V and 5 bases at J; junction bases unmatched: 13. CDR1 and CDR2 from the germline V gene are SQVTM and ANQGSEA. The CDR3 is CSGMFRQGGTEAFF. CDR3 bases: TGCAGCGGGATGTTTAGGCAGGGGGGAACTGAAGCTTTCTTT.

The rearrangement joins TRBV4-1 to TRBJ1-4; D is perhaps TRBD1 (5 bases). Looked up from germline, CDR1 is MGHRA and CDR2 is YSYEKL. The CDR3 has 17 residues. Trimming stripped 4 bases from V and 0 bases from J, with 15 bases between. CDR3 nucleotide sequence: TGCGCCAGCAGCCCCCTGGGGCGCCTTGCAACTAATGAAAAACTGTTTTTT. This sequence encodes CASSPLGRLATNEKLFF.

This clone came up once. V and J are TRBV10-1 and TRBJ2-5; 7 bases line up with TRBD2. Trimming at V came to 6 bases and at J to 5 bases, leaving 9 bases not matched to a gene. The germline gives CDR1 WNHNN, CDR2 SYGVQD (reference sequence). This CDR3 region has 14 residues. CDR3 in DNA: TGCGCCAGCAGCGATGGGAGGGTTCGGGAGACCCAGTACTTC. It codes for CASSDGRVRETQYF.

Worth noting for this clone: Different DNA sequences within this sample yield the same CDR3. The chain carries TRBV9 and TRBJ2-1; a weak D match, TRBD2 (6 bases). The ends were cut back, 3 bases at V and 4 bases at J, with 8 bases in the middle. The CDR3 has 13 residues. Germline CDR1 and CDR2: SGDLS and YYNGEE. CDR3 region: CASSGRAYNEQFF. The DNA of the CDR3 is TGTGCCAGCAGCGGGAGGGCTTACAATGAGCAGTTCTTC.

The chain is built from TRBV2 and TRBJ1-1; no definite D call. This CDR3 contains 15 residues. V lost 6 bases and J 8 bases, leaving 22 bases between the germline ends. Looked up from germline, CDR1 is SNHLY and CDR2 is FYNNEI. The CDR3 DNA follows: TGTGCCAGCAGCACCCCGGGGAGCAGACCGAAAGAAGCTTTCTTT. This encodes CASSTPGSRPKEAFF.

The V gene is TRBV24-1, the J gene TRBJ1-5; TRBD1 might be the D (5 bases). The germline gives CDR1 KGHDR, CDR2 SFDVKD. The CDR3 contains 14 residues. Trimming cost V 10 bases and J 1 base, with 13 bases left between them. The CDR3 coding sequence is TGTGCCACAGGAGGGGCCGGGAGCAATCAGCCCCAGCATTTT. Its protein is CATGGAGSNQPQHF.

This rearrangement joins TRBV5-1 to TRBJ2-7; 8 bases map to TRBD1. The CDR3 is made up of 13 amino acids. The V gene's germline CDR1 is SGHRS and CDR2 YFSETQ. The junction had 3 bases not matched to a gene; V was cut back by 5 bases and J by 2 bases. The CDR3 DNA reads as TGCGCCAGCAGACCGGGACAGGCCTACGAGCAGTACTTC. Its translation is CASRPGQAYEQYF.

This clone was recorded only once. The chain carries TRBV30 and TRBJ2-1, with TRBD2 matching 8 bases. Germline CDR1 is GTSNPN and CDR2 is SVGIG (reference sequence). V was clipped by 2 bases and J by 8 bases; unmatched bases: 11. The CDR3 has 15 residues. The CDR3 reads CAWSKRLARGDEQFF. The DNA for the CDR3 is TGTGCCTGGAGTAAGCGACTAGCGCGGGGCGATGAGCAGTTCTTC.

This chain links TRBV29-1 with TRBJ2-1; 9 bases match TRBD2. CDR1 and CDR2 from the germline V gene are SQVTM and ANQGSEA. Losses at the gene ends were 5 bases for V and 10 bases for J; bases not matched to a gene: 9. There are 13 residues in the CDR3. The DNA for the CDR3 is TGCAGCGTTTACACTAGCGGGCAAGGGGAGCAGTTCTTC. Its translation is CSVYTSGQGEQFF.

This chain links TRBV7-2 with TRBJ2-5; TRBD2 matches at 7 bases. The CDR3 spans 15 residues. The trim removed 7 bases at V and 5 bases at J, leaving 13 bases unmatched. Germline CDR1 is SGHTA and CDR2 is FQGNSA. The CDR3 reads CASTPNSGSWETQYF. The CDR3 DNA follows: TGTGCCAGCACCCCTAATAGCGGGTCCTGGGAGACCCAGTACTTC. The full variable domain, in which reference TRBV7-2 and TRBJ2-5 provide the parts outside the CDR3, is GAGVSQSPSNKVTEKGKDVELRCDPISGHTALYWYRQSLGQGLEFLIYFQGNSAPDKSGLPSDRFSAERTGGSVSTLTIQRTQQEDSAVYLCASTPNSGSWETQYFGPGTRLLVL.

The chain joins TRBV18 to TRBJ2-2, with 7 bases matching TRBD1. Trimming removed 3 bases from V and 4 bases from J; junction bases left unmatched: 5. Germline CDR1 is KGHSH and CDR2 is LQKENI. The CDR3 spans 15 residues. The CDR3 DNA reads as TGTGCCAGCTCACCGGTCACAGGGGTCACCGGGGAGCTGTTTTTT. Its protein is CASSPVTGVTGELFF.

The rearrangement links TRBV6-1 to TRBJ1-3, with D unclear. The V gene lost 1 base and the J gene lost 3 bases, with 10 bases spanning the gap. Germline CDR1 MNHNS, CDR2 SASEGT. CDR3 length equals 15 residues. This CDR3 is CASSEGPGRGNTIYF. Here the CDR3 DNA reads TGTGCCAGCAGTGAAGGTCCAGGCCGTGGAAACACCATATATTTT.

This clone has just a few counts. The gene calls are TRBV9 and TRBJ2-3; D is unresolved. The CDR3 totals 16 residues. Germline V CDR1 and CDR2: SGDLS, YYNGEE. With 0 bases removed from V and 0 bases from J, the gap between germline ends came to 11 bases. DNA of the CDR3: TGTGCCAGCAGCGTAGGGCGGAGCCCTAGCACAGATACGCAGTATTTT. This translates into CASSVGRSPSTDTQYF.

In regard to this clone: One end of the junction is discordant with germline, which a read error may explain. The J gene is TRBJ2-1, the V gene TRBV15, with D perhaps TRBD2 (5 bases). CDR3 length: 14 amino acids. Germline V CDR1 and CDR2: LNHNV, YYDKDF (reference sequence). The CDR3, as DNA: TGTGCCACCAGCGGAGACTATTCCTACAATGAGCAGTTCTTC. Amino acid sequence: CATSGDYSYNEQFF.

This sequence joins TRBV10-3 and TRBJ1-6; 9 nucleotides match TRBD1. V shed 4 bases, J shed 5 bases, and the junction held 3 bases outside the gene matches. Germline V gives CDR1 ENHRY, CDR2 SYGVKD. There are 15 residues in the CDR3. CDR3 in DNA: TGTGCCATCAGTGGGACAGGGGTCGATAATTCACCCCTCCACTTT. Its protein product is CAISGTGVDNSPLHF.